A single sample gave rise to the 25 T cell receptor beta chains below, sequenced in a study of T cells in localized non-small cell lung cancer. Assay: immunoSEQ multiplex PCR; the TCRdb copy retains only in-frame clones and omits some. The profile covers about 72,000 clones, with roughly 81% appearing a single time and roughly 14% taken by the ten largest. This specimen consisted of peripheral blood, obtained before any cancer treatment. The receptors shown here come from a female donor of 60 years or more with stage I lung adenocarcinoma.

The chain links TRBV5-1 to TRBJ2-1, with D perhaps matching TRBD1 (5 bases). Trimming pared 3 bases from V and 8 bases from J, leaving 21 bases between. Germline V gene data show CDR1 as SGHRS and CDR2 as YFSETQ. The CDR3 contains 16 residues. As DNA, the CDR3 is TGCGCCAGCAGCTCCCTACAGGCTGGGAATGGAGATGAGCAGTTCTTC. It specifies CASSSLQAGNGDEQFF.

This rearrangement joins TRBV4-2 to TRBJ2-1, with 8 bases matching TRBD2. Germline V gives CDR1 LGHNA, CDR2 YNFKEQ. Germline trimming cut 1 base from V and 12 bases from J; bases unmatched to any gene: 26. The CDR3 contains 20 residues. CDR3 residues: CASSQVWAGTSDARGGWQFF. CDR3 sequence (DNA): TGTGCCAGCAGCCAAGTATGGGCCGGGACTAGTGATGCGAGGGGGGGGTGGCAGTTCTTC.

The chain has TRBV15 and TRBJ1-5; D remains ambiguous. Trimming cost V 0 bases and J 6 bases, with 3 bases left between them. The CDR3 has 12 residues. CDR1 is LNHNV and CDR2 is YYDKDF in the germline V gene (reference sequence). The CDR3 spells CATSRDFQPQHF. CDR3 bases: TGTGCCACCAGCAGAGATTTTCAGCCCCAGCATTTT.

This clone came up once. This rearrangement joins TRBV7-3 to TRBJ2-1; 10 nucleotides agree with TRBD2. The CDR3 totals 14 residues. Germline lookup yields CDR1 SGHTA and CDR2 FQGTGA. V trimming: 9 bases; J trimming: 0 bases; junction bases outside the gene matches: 2. The CDR3 protein is CASSSGSSYNEQFF. Written as DNA, the CDR3 is TGTGCCAGTTCTAGCGGGAGCTCCTACAATGAGCAGTTCTTC.

This sequence joins TRBV29-1 and TRBJ2-5; D remains ambiguous. The CDR3 extends over 15 amino acids. V dropped 4 bases and J dropped 0 bases, with 15 bases sitting between them. Germline-derived CDR1 and CDR2 are SQVTM and ANQGSEA. The CDR3 nucleotides are TGCAGCGTTGTAAGCCCCAAAGGGTACCAAGAGACCCAGTACTTC. Encoded protein: CSVVSPKGYQETQYF.

This chain uses TRBV14 with TRBJ2-7; weak D call: TRBD2 (5 bases). CDR3 size: 12 residues. The V end was cut by 1 base, the J end by 5 bases, with 6 bases between. From germline, CDR1 is SGHDN and CDR2 FVKESK. CDR3 in amino acids: CASSQAGNEQYF. In nucleotides, the CDR3 is TGTGCCAGCAGCCAAGCCGGGAACGAGCAGTACTTC. Variable domain in full (rest from reference TRBV14 and TRBJ2-7): EAGVTQFPSHSVIEKGQTVTLRCDPISGHDNLYWYRRVMGKEIKFLLHFVKESKQDESGMPNNRFLAERTGGTYSTLKVQPAELEDSGVYFCASSQAGNEQYFGPGTRLTVT.

This clone occurred a few times. The V and J genes are TRBV6-6 and TRBJ1-2, with unresolved D. CDR1 is MNHNY and CDR2 is SVGAGI in the germline V gene (reference sequence). V shed 0 bases and J shed 9 bases, with 14 bases lying between them. The CDR3 is made up of 14 amino acids. The chain's CDR3 is CASSYSPVQFSYTF. The CDR3 DNA reads as TGTGCCAGCAGTTACTCCCCCGTCCAGTTTAGCTACACCTTC.

The chain is built from TRBV19 and TRBJ1-2, with D unclear. Germline CDR1 LNHDA, CDR2 SQIVND (reference sequence). There are 15 residues in the CDR3. V lost 1 base, J lost 5 bases, and 14 bases lay in between. CDR3 in DNA: TGTGCCAGTAGTATAGGCCCACTGGACTATTATGGCTACACCTTC. Translating it yields CASSIGPLDYYGYTF. The full variable domain, completed using reference TRBV19 and TRBJ1-2, is DGGITQSPKYLFRKEGQNVTLSCEQNLNHDAMYWYRQDPGQGLRLIYYSQIVNDFQKGDIAEGYSVSREKKESFPLTVTSAQKNPTAFYLCASSIGPLDYYGYTFGSGTRLTVV.

The chain combines TRBV6-5 with TRBJ2-2; maybe TRBD1 (6 bases). Trimming removed 5 bases at V and 0 bases at J, with 10 bases between. The CDR3 covers 15 residues. The germline V gene has CDR1 MNHEY and CDR2 SVGAGI. The CDR3 DNA sequence: TGTGCCAGCAGTCAACAGGGTGCGAACACCGGGGAGCTGTTTTTT. Translated: CASSQQGANTGELFF.

This chain joins TRBV28 and TRBJ1-1; D is unresolved. Germline-derived CDR1 and CDR2 are MDHEN and SYDVKM. CDR3 length: 16 amino acids. V was pared by 5 bases and J by 1 base, with 17 bases between. This CDR3 is CASSPSRHEGNTEAFF. CDR3 DNA sequence: TGTGCCAGCAGTCCCTCTAGACATGAGGGGAACACTGAAGCTTTCTTT.

The rearrangement joins TRBV5-1 to TRBJ2-3; TRBD2 matches at 9 bases. Trimming removed 0 bases from V and 3 bases from J; junction bases left unmatched: 5. The germline CDR1 and CDR2 sequences are SGHRS and YFSETQ. The CDR3 is 16 amino acids. The CDR3 spells CASSLEASGITDTQYF. In DNA, the CDR3 is TGCGCCAGCAGCTTGGAGGCTAGCGGGATAACAGATACGCAGTATTTT.

Sample share makes this clone medium-sized. The chain recombines TRBV21-1 with TRBJ1-1. TRBV21-1 is a pseudogene segment. This CDR3 has 15 amino acids. In DNA form, the CDR3 reads TGTGCCAGCAGCACACCCCAGGGTACTAGCGCTGAAGCTTTCTTT. Translated: CASSTPQGTSAEAFF.

The chain carries TRBV9 and TRBJ1-2; TRBD1 aligns across 11 bases. The trim removed 1 base at V and 8 bases at J, leaving 7 bases unmatched. The germline CDR1 and CDR2 sequences are SGDLS and YYNGEE. This CDR3 spans 15 amino acids. CDR3 sequence reads: CASSVLDRGLEGYTF. CDR3 DNA: TGTGCCAGCAGCGTATTGGACAGGGGGCTTGAGGGCTACACCTTC.

This chain links TRBV9 with TRBJ2-5, with 11 nucleotides matching TRBD2. Germline trimming cut 1 base from V and 7 bases from J; bases unmatched to any gene: 3. Germline V gene lookup returns CDR1 SGDLS and CDR2 YYNGEE. The CDR3 extends over 14 amino acids. CDR3 nucleotide sequence: TGTGCCAGCAGCGTACTAGCGGGGGGCGGGACCCAGTACTTC. Its protein is CASSVLAGGGTQYF. The full variable domain, completed using reference TRBV9 and TRBJ2-5, is DSGVTQTPKHLITATGQRVTLRCSPRSGDLSVYWYQQSLDQGLQFLIQYYNGEERAKGNILERFSAQQFPDLHSELNLSSLELGDSALYFCASSVLAGGGTQYFGPGTRLLVL.

This chain links TRBV6-1 with TRBJ2-3; no clear D. This CDR3 is 13 amino acids long. CDR1 and CDR2 (germline): MNHNS, SASEGT. Trimming took off 1 base at V and 7 bases at J, with 9 bases between the two ends. CDR3 sequence (DNA): TGTGCCAGCAGTGAAGAGTCTCGTAATACGCAGTATTTT. Encoded protein: CASSEESRNTQYF.

This clone has more than one count but fewer than ten. V usage is TRBV5-4 and J usage is TRBJ1-1, with D uncertain. The CDR3 extends over 11 amino acids. V was pared by 3 bases and J by 7 bases, with 7 bases between. The germline V gene encodes CDR1 SGHNT and CDR2 YYREEE (reference sequence). The CDR3, as DNA: TGTGCCAGCAGCTCGCAAGTTGAAGCTTTCTTT. Translation: CASSSQVEAFF.

This clone has only one observation. The rearrangement links TRBV10-3 to TRBJ2-1; no clear D. Germline V lookup: CDR1 ENHRY, CDR2 SYGVKD. V was pared by 3 bases and J by 4 bases, with 4 bases between. This CDR3 region has 12 residues. This CDR3 reads CAISDSYNEQFF. In DNA, the CDR3 is TGTGCCATCAGTGATTCATACAATGAGCAGTTCTTC.

V is TRBV9 and J is TRBJ2-1, with no clear D. This CDR3 comprises 15 residues. CDR1 SGDLS and CDR2 YYNGEE come from the germline V gene. Trimming took off 1 base at V and 7 bases at J, with 15 bases between the two ends. CDR3 in DNA: TGTGCCAGCAGCGTAATTGGTGGGAAAAGGAATGAGCAGTTCTTC. Amino acids: CASSVIGGKRNEQFF.

This chain uses TRBV6-6 with TRBJ2-1; 7 nucleotides align to TRBD1. Looked up from germline, CDR1 is MNHNY and CDR2 is SVGAGI (reference sequence). V lost 3 bases to trimming and J lost 3 bases; unmatched junction nucleotides: 5. The CDR3 spans 15 residues. In nucleotides, the CDR3 is TGTGCCAGCAGTTATGGGACAGCCCTCTACAATGAGCAGTTCTTC. Its protein product is CASSYGTALYNEQFF.

This chain connects TRBV5-1 to TRBJ1-4, with 12 nucleotides matching TRBD1. Unmatched junction bases numbered 5, after V lost 4 bases and J lost 4 bases. Germline CDR1 reads SGHRS; CDR2 reads YFSETQ. The CDR3 contains 16 residues. The CDR3 bases are TGCGCCAGCAGCCCGGGACAGGGGGCGGGTAATGAAAAACTGTTTTTT. This translates into CASSPGQGAGNEKLFF.

CDR3 in DNA: TGTGCCAGCAGTTACTCGACAGGGTGGGACAATCAGCCCCAGCATTTT. Encoded protein: CASSYSTGWDNQPQHF. The chain is built from TRBV6-6 and TRBJ1-5, with 7 bases that match TRBD1. CDR3 length: 16 residues. V was pared by 0 bases and J by 3 bases, with 5 bases of the junction left unmatched. Germline CDR1 MNHNY, CDR2 SVGAGI (reference sequence).

Only a few counts were recorded for this clone. This chain links TRBV25-1 with TRBJ2-5; D is undetermined. This CDR3 has 15 amino acids. Looked up from germline, CDR1 is MGHDK and CDR2 is SYGVNS. V was trimmed by 2 bases and J by 2 bases, leaving 12 bases between them. This CDR3 is CASSEVKGKQETQYF. The CDR3 nucleotides read TGTGCCAGCAGTGAAGTCAAAGGGAAACAAGAGACCCAGTACTTC. Drawing the rest from reference TRBV25-1 and TRBJ2-5, the complete variable domain is EADIYQTPRYLVIGTGKKITLECSQTMGHDKMYWYQQDPGMELHLIHYSYGVNSTEKGDLSSESTVSRIRTEHFPLTLESARPSHTSQYLCASSEVKGKQETQYFGPGTRLLVL.

This clone was counted a single time. The V and J genes are TRBV18 and TRBJ1-1, with D unclear. This CDR3 is built from 14 residues. The germline V gene has CDR1 KGHSH and CDR2 LQKENI. V lost 6 bases and J 4 bases, leaving 15 bases between the germline ends. CDR3 sequence (DNA): TGTGCCAGCTCCCAGGACGACGGAATCACTGAAGCTTTCTTT. Its protein product is CASSQDDGITEAFF.

The chain recombines TRBV10-3 with TRBJ2-3; 12 bases agree with TRBD2. Germline V gene lookup returns CDR1 ENHRY and CDR2 SYGVKD. The CDR3 runs 16 residues. J was trimmed by 3 bases and V by 4 bases; bases with no gene match: 5. The CDR3 loop reads CAISVTSGSRTDTQYF. The CDR3 DNA follows: TGTGCCATCAGTGTGACTAGCGGGAGTAGGACAGATACGCAGTATTTT.

The CDR3 region is CASSSTTVVGSPLHF. The CDR3 nucleotides read TGTGCCAGCAGCTCGACGACGGTCGTTGGGTCACCCCTCCACTTT. The chain joins TRBV5-8 to TRBJ1-6; no clear D gene. The V end was cut by 3 bases, the J end by 10 bases, with 17 bases between. Germline V lookup: CDR1 SGHTS, CDR2 YDEGEE. The length of the CDR3 is 15 residues.